This TCR beta chain originates from a study of CD8+ T cells in alopecia areata. Whole-study findings and limits: Relative to normal scalp, lesional scalp, especially alopecia totalis/universalis, showed higher clonality. Scalp sequencing captures resident alphabeta T cells of normal skin too.

As for this clone: Its cognate antigen is unknown. Each gene name is a mouse one. The observed sequence ends 4 residues before the CDR3 terminus, with the missing tail filled in from the germline J gene.

Pooled cells of cutaneous lymph node origin were sorted on CD4, CD8alpha, NKG2D, NKG2ACE and other markers. Reverse transcription of extracted RNA yielded cDNA, which provided the sequencing template. TCRdb's copy holds only in-frame clones and misses some; the assay was immunoSEQ multiplex PCR. The repertoire has under 350,000 clones, none seen only once; the ten largest take 1.2%. The CDR3 is made up of 16 amino acids. CDR1 GKSSPN and CDR2 SITVG come from the germline V gene. Unmatched junction bases numbered 5, after V lost 1 base and J lost 2 bases. The source is a C3H/HeJ mouse with alopecia areata. The MHC haplotype of the strain is H2-k. The chain links TRBV31 to TRBJ2-2; 9 bases fit TRBD1. The sequenced sample consisted of CD4+ T cells sorted from a lymph node. Here the CDR3 reads CAWSRGTGWNTGQLYF. CDR3 bases read: TGTGCCTGGAGTCGTGGGACAGGGTGGAACACCGGG.